The T cell receptor (beta chain) under discussion was sequenced for a study of blood T cells in healthy people across ages. Study conclusions and caveats: TCR beta diversity per million T cells fell roughly linearly with age.

A second PCR, run for roughly 6 to 11 cycles, used a sample-barcoded 5' primer plus a J-beta primer mix. Sequencing of every sample gave 2.5 million or more CDR3-containing paired-end reads. TCRdb re-called the 5' RACE reads with MiXCR, one entry per CDR3 protein. The sample has 800,000 or so distinct CDR3 sequences; 20% to 30% are singletons. This CDR3 contains 12 residues. Germline assignment: CDR1 SNHLY and CDR2 FYNNEI. V was shortened by 10 bases and J by 2 bases, with 11 bases between the two germline ends. A remark on this clonotype: Its antigen is not identified.

This same sample was also taken into another study, of T cells of mothers and their children.

This chain uses TRBV2 with TRBJ2-5; D is uncertain. The sequence was obtained from a boy aged 10-17 years in good health. What was sequenced was blood. The CDR3 loop reads CATSGQQETQYF. The CDR3 nucleotides read TGTGCCACCTCCGGGCAGCAAGAGACCCAGTACTTC.